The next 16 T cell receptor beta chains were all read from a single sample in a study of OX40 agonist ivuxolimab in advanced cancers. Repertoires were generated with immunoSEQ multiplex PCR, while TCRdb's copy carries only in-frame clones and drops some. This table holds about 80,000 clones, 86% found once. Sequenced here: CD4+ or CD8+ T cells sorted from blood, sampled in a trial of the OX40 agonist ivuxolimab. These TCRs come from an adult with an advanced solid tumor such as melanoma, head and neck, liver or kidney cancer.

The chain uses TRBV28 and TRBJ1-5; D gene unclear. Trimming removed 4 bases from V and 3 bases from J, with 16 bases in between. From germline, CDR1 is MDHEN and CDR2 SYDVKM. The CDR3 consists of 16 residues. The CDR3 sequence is CASSSIGPVHNQPQHF. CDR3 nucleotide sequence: TGTGCCAGCAGTTCAATAGGGCCGGTACACAATCAGCCCCAGCATTTT. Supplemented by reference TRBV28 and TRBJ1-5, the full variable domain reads DVKVTQSSRYLVKRTGEKVFLECVQDMDHENMFWYRQDPGLGLRLIYFSYDVKMKEKGDIPEGYSVSREKKERFSLILESASTNQTSMYLCASSSIGPVHNQPQHFGDGTRLSIL.

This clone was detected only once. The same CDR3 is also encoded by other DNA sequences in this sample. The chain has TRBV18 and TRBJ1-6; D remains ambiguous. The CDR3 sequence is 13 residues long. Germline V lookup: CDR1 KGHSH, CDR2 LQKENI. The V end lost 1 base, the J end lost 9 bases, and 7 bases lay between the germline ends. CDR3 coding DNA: TGTGCCAGCTCACCACAGGGTACTTCACCCCTCCACTTT. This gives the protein CASSPQGTSPLHF.

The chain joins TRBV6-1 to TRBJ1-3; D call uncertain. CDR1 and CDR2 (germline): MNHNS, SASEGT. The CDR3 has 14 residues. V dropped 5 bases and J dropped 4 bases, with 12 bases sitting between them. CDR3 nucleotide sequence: TGTGCCAGCAGTATAGGAGGGCTCGGAAACACCATATATTTT. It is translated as CASSIGGLGNTIYF.

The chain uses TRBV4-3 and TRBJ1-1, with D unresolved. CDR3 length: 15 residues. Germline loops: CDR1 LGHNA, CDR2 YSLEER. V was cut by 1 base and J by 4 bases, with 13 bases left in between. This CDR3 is CASSQVRGGLTEAFF. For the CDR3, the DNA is TGCGCCAGCAGCCAAGTCCGGGGTGGCCTCACTGAAGCTTTCTTT.

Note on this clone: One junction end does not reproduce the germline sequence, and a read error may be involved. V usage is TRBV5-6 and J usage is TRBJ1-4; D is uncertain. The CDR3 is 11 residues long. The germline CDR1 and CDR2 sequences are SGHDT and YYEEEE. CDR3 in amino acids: CASSLNGPDVF. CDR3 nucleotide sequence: TGTGCCAGCAGCTTGAACGGACCGGACGTTTTT. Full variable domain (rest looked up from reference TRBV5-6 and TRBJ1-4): DAGVTQSPTHLIKTRGQQVTLRCSPKSGHDTVSWYQQALGQGPQFIFQYYEEEERQRGNFPDRFSGHQFPNYSSELNVNALLLGDSALYLCASSLNGPDVFGSGTQLSVL.

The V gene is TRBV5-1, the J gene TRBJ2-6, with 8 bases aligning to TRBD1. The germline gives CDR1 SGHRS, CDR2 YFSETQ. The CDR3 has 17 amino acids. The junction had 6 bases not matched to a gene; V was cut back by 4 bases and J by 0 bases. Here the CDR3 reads CASSPGQGPSGANVLTF. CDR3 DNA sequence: TGCGCCAGCAGCCCCGGACAGGGCCCCTCTGGGGCCAACGTCCTGACTTTC.

CDR3 sequence reads: CASSLMGVGGNQPQHF. The CDR3 DNA reads as TGTGCCAGCAGCTTAATGGGGGTGGGAGGGAATCAGCCCCAGCATTTT. This rearrangement joins TRBV5-4 to TRBJ1-5, with D maybe TRBD1 (5 bases). The V and J ends lost 2 bases and 4 bases respectively, with 16 bases between them. CDR1 is SGHNT and CDR2 is YYREEE in the germline V gene (reference sequence). The CDR3 runs to 16 residues.

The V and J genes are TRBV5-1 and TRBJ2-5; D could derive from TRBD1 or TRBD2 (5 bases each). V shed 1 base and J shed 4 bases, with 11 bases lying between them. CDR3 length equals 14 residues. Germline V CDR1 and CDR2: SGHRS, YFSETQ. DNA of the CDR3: TGCGCCAGCAGCTTGTCCCCGGGGCCAGAGACCCAGTACTTC. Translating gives CASSLSPGPETQYF.

The CDR3 DNA is TGTGCCAGCAGTTTATCAAAGGGGGAAGCTTTCTTT. Translated: CASSLSKGEAFF. The chain has TRBV28 and TRBJ1-1, with D tentatively TRBD1 (5 bases). V was shortened by 1 base and J by 8 bases, with 8 bases between the two germline ends. CDR3 length: 12 residues. CDR1 and CDR2 from the germline V gene are MDHEN and SYDVKM.

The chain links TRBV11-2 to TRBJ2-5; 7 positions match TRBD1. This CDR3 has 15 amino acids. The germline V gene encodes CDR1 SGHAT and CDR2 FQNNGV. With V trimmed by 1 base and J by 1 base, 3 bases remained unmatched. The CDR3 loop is CASSLARGRQETQYF. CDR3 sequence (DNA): TGTGCCAGCAGCTTAGCGAGGGGGCGCCAAGAGACCCAGTACTTC.

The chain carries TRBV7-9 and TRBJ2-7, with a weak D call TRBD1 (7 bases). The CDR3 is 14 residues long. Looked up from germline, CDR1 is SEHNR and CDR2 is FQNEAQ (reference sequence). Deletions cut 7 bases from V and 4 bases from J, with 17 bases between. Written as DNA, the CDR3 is TGTGCCAGCACCCCAGGGGGGCAGCGATACGAGCAGTACTTC. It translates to CASTPGGQRYEQYF.

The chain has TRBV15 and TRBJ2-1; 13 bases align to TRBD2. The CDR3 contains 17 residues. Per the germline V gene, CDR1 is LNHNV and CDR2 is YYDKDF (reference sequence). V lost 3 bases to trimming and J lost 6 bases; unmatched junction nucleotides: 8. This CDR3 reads CATSSPRLAGGPNEQFF. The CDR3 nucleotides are TGTGCCACCAGCAGCCCGAGACTAGCGGGAGGCCCCAATGAGCAGTTCTTC.

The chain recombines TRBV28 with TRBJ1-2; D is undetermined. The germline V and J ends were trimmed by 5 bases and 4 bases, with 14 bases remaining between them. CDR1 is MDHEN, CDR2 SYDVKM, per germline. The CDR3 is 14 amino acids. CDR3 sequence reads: CASSPPRASYGYTF. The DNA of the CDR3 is TGTGCCAGCAGTCCGCCCCGGGCTTCCTATGGCTACACCTTC.

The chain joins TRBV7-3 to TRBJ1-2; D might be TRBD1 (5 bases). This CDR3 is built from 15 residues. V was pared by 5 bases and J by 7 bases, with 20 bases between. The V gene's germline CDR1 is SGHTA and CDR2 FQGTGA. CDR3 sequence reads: CASSTTGTEGGGYTF. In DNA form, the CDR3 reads TGTGCCAGCAGCACCACTGGGACGGAAGGTGGTGGCTACACCTTC.

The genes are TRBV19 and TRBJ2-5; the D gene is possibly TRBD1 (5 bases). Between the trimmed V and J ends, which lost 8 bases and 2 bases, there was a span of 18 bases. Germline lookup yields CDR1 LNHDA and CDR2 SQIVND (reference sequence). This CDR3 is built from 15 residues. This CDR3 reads CASRRGQDLQETQYF. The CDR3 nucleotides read TGTGCCAGTCGTAGGGGCCAGGATCTACAAGAGACCCAGTACTTC.

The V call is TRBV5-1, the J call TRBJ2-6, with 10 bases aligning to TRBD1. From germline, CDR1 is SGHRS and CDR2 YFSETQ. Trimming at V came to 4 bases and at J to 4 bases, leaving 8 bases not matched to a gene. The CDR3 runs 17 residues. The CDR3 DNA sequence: TGCGCCAGCAGCGGGGGACAGGGGAAGTCCGGGGCCAACGTCCTGACTTTC. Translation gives CASSGGQGKSGANVLTF.